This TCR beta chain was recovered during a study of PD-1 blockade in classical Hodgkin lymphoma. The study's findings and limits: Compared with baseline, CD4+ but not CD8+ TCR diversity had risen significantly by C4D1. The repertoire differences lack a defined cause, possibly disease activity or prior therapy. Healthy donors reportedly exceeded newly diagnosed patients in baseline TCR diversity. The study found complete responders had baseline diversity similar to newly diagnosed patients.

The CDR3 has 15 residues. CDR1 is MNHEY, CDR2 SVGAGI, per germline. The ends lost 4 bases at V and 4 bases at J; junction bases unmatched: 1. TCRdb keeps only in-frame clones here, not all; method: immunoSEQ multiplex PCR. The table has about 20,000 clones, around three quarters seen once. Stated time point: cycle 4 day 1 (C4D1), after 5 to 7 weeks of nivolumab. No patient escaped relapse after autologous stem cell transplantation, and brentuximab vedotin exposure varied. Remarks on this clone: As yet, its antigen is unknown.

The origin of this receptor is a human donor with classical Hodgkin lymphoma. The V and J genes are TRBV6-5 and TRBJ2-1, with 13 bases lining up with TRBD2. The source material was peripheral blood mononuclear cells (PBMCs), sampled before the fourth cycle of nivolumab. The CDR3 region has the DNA TGTGCCAGCAGTTCACTAGCGGGAGGGTACAATGAGCAGTTCTTC. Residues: CASSSLAGGYNEQFF.